The 15 T cell receptor beta chains given below trace back to one sample, sequenced in a study of blood T cell repertoires in COVID-19 (dated by TCRdb to 2020 to 2021). To prepare the library, the immunoSEQ multiplex PCR assay was applied. TCRdb obtained this table from immuneACCESS and retained in-frame rearrangements with V and J assigned. These tables miss some clones; where compared with another copy, unresolved V genes account for less than half of the shortfall, and the remainder is unexplained. Counted in this sample were more than 100,000 clones; about 88% of them appeared once. The top ten clonotypes cover 6.2% of the sample. The sequenced sample was peripheral blood. The receptors were sampled from a human donor in a cohort sampled during active COVID-19.

The CDR3 nucleotides are TGTGCCAGCAGCGTGGGTAGCGGGAGGGCCGGAGAGACCCAGTACTTC. This gives the protein CASSVGSGRAGETQYF. The chain uses TRBV9 and TRBJ2-5; TRBD2 aligns across 11 bases. CDR1 is SGDLS, CDR2 YYNGEE, per germline. J lost 4 bases, V lost 2 bases, and 7 bases had no gene match. The CDR3 loop spans 16 amino acids. The whole variable domain, remainder taken from reference TRBV9 and TRBJ2-5, is DSGVTQTPKHLITATGQRVTLRCSPRSGDLSVYWYQQSLDQGLQFLIQYYNGEERAKGNILERFSAQQFPDLHSELNLSSLELGDSALYFCASSVGSGRAGETQYFGPGTRLLVL.

V is TRBV11-2 and J is TRBJ2-7; 8 bases are shared with TRBD2. Unmatched junction bases numbered 16, after V lost 8 bases and J lost 1 base. This CDR3 comprises 17 residues. Germline lookup yields CDR1 SGHAT and CDR2 FQNNGV. The CDR3 DNA reads as TGTGCCAGCGCGAGAACAACCGGGGGGGATTGGTCCTACGAGCAGTACTTC. Its translation: CASARTTGGDWSYEQYF.

V gene TRBV10-3 combines with J gene TRBJ2-1; 8 bases match TRBD2. The length of the CDR3 is 13 residues. Germline loops: CDR1 ENHRY, CDR2 SYGVKD. The trim removed 5 bases at V and 5 bases at J, leaving 2 bases unmatched. The CDR3 spells CAISILADNEQFF. DNA for the CDR3: TGTGCCATCAGTATACTAGCGGACAATGAGCAGTTCTTC.

The chain has TRBV15 and TRBJ2-2; 13 nucleotides align to TRBD2. The CDR3 is 18 amino acids. The V gene's germline CDR1 is LNHNV and CDR2 YYDKDF (reference sequence). The trim removed 3 bases at V and 7 bases at J, leaving 11 bases unmatched. CDR3 nucleotides: TGTGCCACCAGCAGGACCCTGGAACTAGCGGGAGGGAGCGGGGAGCTGTTTTTT. Translated, it gives CATSRTLELAGGSGELFF.

The chain couples TRBV28 to TRBJ1-2; TRBD1 matches 7 bases. Unmatched junction bases numbered 16, after V lost 5 bases and J lost 4 bases. Per the germline V gene, CDR1 is MDHEN and CDR2 is SYDVKM. The CDR3 has 17 residues. The CDR3 here is CASSLGLDRLNRYGYTF. CDR3 sequence (DNA): TGTGCCAGCAGTCTGGGGCTGGACAGGTTGAATCGCTATGGCTACACCTTC.

The chain uses TRBV6-1 and TRBJ2-1; tentatively, D is TRBD2 (5 bases). The CDR3 is 14 amino acids. V was cut by 0 bases and J by 12 bases, with 15 bases left in between. Germline CDR1 MNHNS, CDR2 SASEGT. The chain's CDR3 is CASSEAQRVWAQFF. CDR3 bases: TGTGCCAGCAGTGAAGCGCAGAGGGTGTGGGCGCAGTTCTTC.

This clone appeared once. This chain links TRBV2 with TRBJ1-5; D is unresolved. V was trimmed by 6 bases and J by 3 bases, leaving 9 bases between them. This CDR3 has 13 residues. Germline V lookup: CDR1 SNHLY, CDR2 FYNNEI. CDR3: CASRRRVNQPQHF. The CDR3 bases are TGTGCCAGCAGAAGGAGGGTCAATCAGCCCCAGCATTTT.

V usage is TRBV27 and J usage is TRBJ1-2; a weak D match, TRBD1 (5 bases). Trimming left V 1 base short and J 5 bases short, with 14 bases between. This CDR3 spans 15 amino acids. The germline CDR1 and CDR2 sequences are MNHEY and SMNVEV (reference sequence). CDR3 sequence reads: CASSLFGGGSYGYTF. For the CDR3, the DNA is TGTGCCAGCAGTTTATTCGGGGGAGGGAGTTATGGCTACACCTTC.

This chain links TRBV29-1 with TRBJ1-2; 7 bases match TRBD1. CDR1 is SQVTM and CDR2 is ANQGSEA in the germline V gene. The CDR3 covers 14 residues. The V segment lost 0 bases and the J segment 5 bases; nucleotides outside the gene matches: 6. The CDR3 region is CSVEEPGRGYGYTF. The CDR3 DNA is TGCAGCGTTGAAGAGCCGGGCAGGGGGTATGGCTACACCTTC.

The chain has TRBV6-6 and TRBJ1-6; 9 nucleotides align to TRBD1. Trimming cost V 5 bases and J 7 bases; bases outside gene matches: 6. This CDR3 is 15 amino acids long. Germline assignment: CDR1 MNHNY and CDR2 SVGAGI (reference sequence). This CDR3 is CASSNLGQGNSPLHF. CDR3 in DNA: TGTGCCAGCAGTAACCTGGGACAGGGAAATTCACCCCTCCACTTT.

This clone came up many times. The chain employs TRBV30 and TRBJ1-2; unclear D gene. V gave up 7 bases and J gave up 3 bases, with 9 bases separating them. The CDR3 loop spans 11 amino acids. The V gene's germline CDR1 is GTSNPN and CDR2 SVGIG (reference sequence). CDR3 sequence reads: CASNGDYGYTF. Written as DNA, the CDR3 is TGTGCCTCCAACGGGGACTATGGCTACACCTTC.

There are a few counts of this clone. This chain connects TRBV19 to TRBJ1-4, with TRBD1 as a possible D gene (5 bases). The germline V gene has CDR1 LNHDA and CDR2 SQIVND (reference sequence). Trimming took off 5 bases at V and 7 bases at J, with 14 bases between the two ends. This CDR3 is 14 amino acids long. The CDR3: CASSQRGTVEKLFF. The DNA for the CDR3 is TGTGCCAGTAGTCAAAGGGGAACAGTTGAAAAACTGTTTTTT.

The rearrangement links TRBV6-5 to TRBJ2-5, with 12 bases that match TRBD2. Germline CDR1 is MNHEY and CDR2 is SVGAGI. Trimming removed 3 bases from V and 3 bases from J; junction bases left unmatched: 2. This CDR3 is built from 15 residues. The CDR3 DNA reads TGTGCCAGCAGTTATAGGACTAGCGGGAAAGAGACCCAGTACTTC. Amino acids: CASSYRTSGKETQYF.

Within the sample, this clone is medium-sized (0.01 to 0.1%). This rearrangement joins TRBV2 to TRBJ1-5; D may be TRBD1 (5 bases). Germline V gene lookup returns CDR1 SNHLY and CDR2 FYNNEI. The CDR3 is made up of 13 amino acids. V lost 1 base and J 7 bases, leaving 8 bases between the germline ends. CDR3 in DNA: TGTGCCAGCAGTGAAGAGGGGATCCAGCCCCAGCATTTT. This gives the protein CASSEEGIQPQHF.

The V and J genes are TRBV11-3 and TRBJ2-1; tentatively, D is TRBD2 (7 bases). Trimming removed 5 bases from V and 7 bases from J, with 12 bases in between. The CDR3 runs 13 residues. Germline V gene lookup returns CDR1 SGHNT and CDR2 YENEEA. The CDR3 nucleotides read TGTGCCAGCAGCGGGGGGGCCTTAAATGAGCAGTTCTTC. Translating it yields CASSGGALNEQFF.